Only one count was recorded for the clone carrying this TCR beta chain. Its antigen is still unknown. A read error may be the cause here, since a much bigger clone is one base away. This sample is drawn from a study of T cells in Graves' hyperthyroidism and ophthalmopathy. Researchers took RNA transcripts and amplified the TCR beta CDR3 regions from them. The TCR CDR3 was amplified in a first-round RT-PCR using the HTBI primer set. Via MiXCR, TCRdb re-called the multiplex PCR reads, giving one row per CDR3 protein. The sample contains about 700,000 distinct CDR3 sequences, less than 15% of which appear only once. Patients aged 18 to 65 had newly diagnosed hyperthyroidism of under 2 months' duration. PBMCs were derived from under 13 ml fresh peripheral blood. Study results and limitations: Before onset, ophthalmopathy was predicted by the model a median 6.5 months earlier.

The CDR3 covers 13 residues. CDR1 GTSNPN and CDR2 SVGIG come from the germline V gene (reference sequence). Sequencing used blood. The chain uses TRBV30 and TRBJ2-7; 7 bases are a match to TRBD1. TRBJ2-1 matches the DNA end more closely, so the J call is doubtful. The sequence was obtained from a woman aged 18 to 35 with Graves' hyperthyroidism. The CDR3 nucleotides are TGTGCCTTAGAACCGACAGGGTGGTACGAGCAGTTCTTC. This codes for CALEPTGWYEQFF.